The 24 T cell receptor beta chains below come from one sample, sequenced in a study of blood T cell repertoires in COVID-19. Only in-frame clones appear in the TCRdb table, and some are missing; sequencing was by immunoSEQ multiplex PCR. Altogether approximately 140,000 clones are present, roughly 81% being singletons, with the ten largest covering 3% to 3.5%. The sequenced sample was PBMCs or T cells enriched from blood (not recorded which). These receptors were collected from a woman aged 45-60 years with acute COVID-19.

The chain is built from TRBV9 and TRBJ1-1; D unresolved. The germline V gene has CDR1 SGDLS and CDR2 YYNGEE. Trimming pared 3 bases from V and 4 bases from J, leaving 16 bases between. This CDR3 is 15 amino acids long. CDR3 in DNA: TGTGCCAGCAGCGATGGGCTCACCACAACCACTGAAGCTTTCTTT. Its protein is CASSDGLTTTTEAFF.

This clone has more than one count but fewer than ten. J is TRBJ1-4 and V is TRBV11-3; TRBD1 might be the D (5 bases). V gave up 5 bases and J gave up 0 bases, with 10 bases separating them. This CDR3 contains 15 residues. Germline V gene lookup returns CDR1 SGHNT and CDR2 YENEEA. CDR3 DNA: TGTGCCAGCAGCACCGGGGGGGCAACTAATGAAAAACTGTTTTTT. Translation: CASSTGGATNEKLFF.

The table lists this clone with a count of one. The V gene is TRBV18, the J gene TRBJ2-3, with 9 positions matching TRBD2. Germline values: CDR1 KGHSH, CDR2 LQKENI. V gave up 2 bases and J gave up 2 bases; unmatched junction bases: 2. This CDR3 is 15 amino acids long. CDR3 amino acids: CASSPRGLATDTQYF. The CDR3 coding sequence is TGTGCCAGCTCACCAAGGGGACTAGCCACAGATACGCAGTATTTT.

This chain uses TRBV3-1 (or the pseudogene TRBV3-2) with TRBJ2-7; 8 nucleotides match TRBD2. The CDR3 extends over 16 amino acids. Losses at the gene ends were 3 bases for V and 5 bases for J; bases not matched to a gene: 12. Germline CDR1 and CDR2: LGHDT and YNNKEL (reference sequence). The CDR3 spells CASSQELAGGSNEQYF. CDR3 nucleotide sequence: TGTGCCAGCAGCCAGGAACTGGCGGGAGGATCGAACGAGCAGTACTTC.

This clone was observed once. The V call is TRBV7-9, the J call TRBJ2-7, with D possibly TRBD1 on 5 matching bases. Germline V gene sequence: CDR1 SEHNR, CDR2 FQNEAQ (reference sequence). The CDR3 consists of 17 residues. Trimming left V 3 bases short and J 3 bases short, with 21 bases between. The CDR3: CASSFGQGSSGNYEQYF. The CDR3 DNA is TGTGCCAGCAGCTTCGGCCAGGGATCCTCCGGAAACTACGAGCAGTACTTC.

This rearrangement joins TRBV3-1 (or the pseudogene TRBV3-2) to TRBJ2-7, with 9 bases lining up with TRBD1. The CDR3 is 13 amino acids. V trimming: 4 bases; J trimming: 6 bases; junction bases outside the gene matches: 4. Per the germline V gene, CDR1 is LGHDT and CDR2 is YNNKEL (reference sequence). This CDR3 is CASSPLDRGEQYF. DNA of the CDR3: TGTGCCAGCAGCCCCCTGGACAGGGGCGAGCAGTACTTC.

This CDR3 is CASSQVGGGPPETQYF. The DNA of the CDR3 is TGCGCCAGCAGCCAAGTTGGGGGGGGACCGCCGGAGACCCAGTACTTC. The rearrangement uses TRBV4-3 and TRBJ2-5; 7 bases line up with TRBD2. V lost 1 base, J lost 5 bases, and 10 bases stayed unmatched. CDR3 length equals 16 residues. The germline CDR1 and CDR2 sequences are LGHNA and YSLEER.

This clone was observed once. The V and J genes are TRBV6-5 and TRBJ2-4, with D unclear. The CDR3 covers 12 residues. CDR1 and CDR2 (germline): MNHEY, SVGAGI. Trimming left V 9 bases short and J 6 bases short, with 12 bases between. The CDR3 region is CASRSESNIQYF. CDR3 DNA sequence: TGTGCCAGTCGCTCCGAGTCAAACATTCAGTACTTC.

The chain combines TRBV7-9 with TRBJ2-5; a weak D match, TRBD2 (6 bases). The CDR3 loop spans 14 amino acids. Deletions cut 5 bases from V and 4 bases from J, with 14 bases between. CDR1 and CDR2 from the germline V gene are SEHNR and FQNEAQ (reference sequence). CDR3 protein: CASSPLGGRETQYF. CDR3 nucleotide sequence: TGTGCCAGCAGCCCCCTTGGGGGGAGAGAGACCCAGTACTTC. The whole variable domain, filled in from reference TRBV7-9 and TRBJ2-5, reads DTGVSQNPRHKITKRGQNVTFRCDPISEHNRLYWYRQTLGQGPEFLTYFQNEAQLEKSRLLSDRFSAERPKGSFSTLEIQRTEQGDSAMYLCASSPLGGRETQYFGPGTRLLVL.

CDR3 in amino acids: CSAHWTENTEAFF. CDR3 in DNA: TGCAGCGCACACTGGACAGAGAACACTGAAGCTTTCTTT. The chain uses TRBV29-1 and TRBJ1-1; D is possibly TRBD1 (6 bases). This CDR3 is built from 13 residues. V dropped 7 bases and J dropped 1 base, with 13 bases sitting between them. The V gene's germline CDR1 is SQVTM and CDR2 ANQGSEA.

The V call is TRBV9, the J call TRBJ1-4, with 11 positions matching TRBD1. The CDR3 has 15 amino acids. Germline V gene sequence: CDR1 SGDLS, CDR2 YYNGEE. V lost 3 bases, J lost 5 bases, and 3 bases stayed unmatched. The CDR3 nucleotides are TGTGCCAGCAGCGGGGACAGGGGGACGAATGAAAAACTGTTTTTT. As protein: CASSGDRGTNEKLFF.

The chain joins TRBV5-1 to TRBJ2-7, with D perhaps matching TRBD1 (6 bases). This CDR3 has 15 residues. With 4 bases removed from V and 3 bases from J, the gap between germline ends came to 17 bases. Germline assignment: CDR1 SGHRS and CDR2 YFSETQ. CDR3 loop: CASSHEDSTVYEQYF. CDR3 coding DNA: TGCGCCAGCAGCCATGAGGACAGTACCGTCTACGAGCAGTACTTC.

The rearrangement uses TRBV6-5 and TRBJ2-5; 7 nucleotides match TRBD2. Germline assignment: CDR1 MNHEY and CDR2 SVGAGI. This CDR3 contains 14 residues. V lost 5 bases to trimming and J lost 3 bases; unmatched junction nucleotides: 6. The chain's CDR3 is CASSLRTSKETQYF. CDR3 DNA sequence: TGTGCCAGCAGTCTGAGGACTAGTAAAGAGACCCAGTACTTC.

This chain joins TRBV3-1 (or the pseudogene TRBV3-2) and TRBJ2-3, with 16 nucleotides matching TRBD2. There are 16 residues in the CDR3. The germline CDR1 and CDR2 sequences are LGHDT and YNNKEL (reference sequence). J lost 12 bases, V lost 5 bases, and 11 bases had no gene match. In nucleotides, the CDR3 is TGTGCCAGCAGCAGGGACCCGGGACTAGCGGGAGGGCCCCAGTATTTT. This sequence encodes CASSRDPGLAGGPQYF.

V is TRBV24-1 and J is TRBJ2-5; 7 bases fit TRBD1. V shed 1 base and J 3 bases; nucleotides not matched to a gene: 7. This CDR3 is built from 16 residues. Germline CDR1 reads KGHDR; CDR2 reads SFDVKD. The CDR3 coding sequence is TGTGCCACCAGTGATTTACCCGGGACAGAAGAAGAGACCCAGTACTTC. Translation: CATSDLPGTEEETQYF.

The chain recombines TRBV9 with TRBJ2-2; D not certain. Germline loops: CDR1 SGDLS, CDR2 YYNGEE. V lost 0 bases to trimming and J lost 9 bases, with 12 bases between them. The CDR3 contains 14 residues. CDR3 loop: CASSVALDHRELFF. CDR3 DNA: TGTGCCAGCAGCGTAGCCCTAGATCACCGGGAGCTGTTTTTT.

CDR3 region: CSVEEGTVGTEAFF. The CDR3 DNA is TGCAGCGTTGAAGAAGGGACAGTGGGGACTGAAGCTTTCTTT. V gene TRBV29-1 combines with J gene TRBJ1-1; 7 positions match TRBD1. Germline values: CDR1 SQVTM, CDR2 ANQGSEA. J lost 5 bases, V lost 0 bases, and 6 bases had no gene match. CDR3 size: 14 residues.

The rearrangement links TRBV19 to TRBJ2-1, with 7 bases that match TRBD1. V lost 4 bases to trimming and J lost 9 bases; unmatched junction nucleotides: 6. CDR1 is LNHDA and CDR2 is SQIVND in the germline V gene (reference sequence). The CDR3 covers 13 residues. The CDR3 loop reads CASSRQGVGEQFF. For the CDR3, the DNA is TGTGCCAGTAGTAGGCAGGGGGTTGGTGAGCAGTTCTTC.

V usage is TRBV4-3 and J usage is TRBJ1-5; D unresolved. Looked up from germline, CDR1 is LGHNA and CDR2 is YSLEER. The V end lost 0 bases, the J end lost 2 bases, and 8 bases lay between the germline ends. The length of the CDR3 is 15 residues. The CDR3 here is CASSQDWRGNQPQHF. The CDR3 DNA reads TGCGCCAGCAGCCAAGATTGGAGGGGCAATCAGCCCCAGCATTTT.

The CDR3: CASSESSGNTIYF. The CDR3 DNA follows: TGTGCCAGCAGCGAGAGCTCTGGAAACACCATATATTTT. The gene calls are TRBV9 and TRBJ1-3, with D uncertain. Germline CDR1 is SGDLS and CDR2 is YYNGEE. CDR3 length: 13 residues. V lost 3 bases and J 0 bases, leaving 4 bases between the germline ends.

CDR3 DNA sequence: TGTGCCAGCAGCAAACTAGCGGGAGGATGGTCTGAGCAGTACTTC. This codes for CASSKLAGGWSEQYF. This chain links TRBV9 with TRBJ2-7, with 12 bases matching TRBD2. V lost 4 bases and J lost 7; bases outside the gene matches: 9. The V gene's germline CDR1 is SGDLS and CDR2 YYNGEE. CDR3 length: 15 amino acids.

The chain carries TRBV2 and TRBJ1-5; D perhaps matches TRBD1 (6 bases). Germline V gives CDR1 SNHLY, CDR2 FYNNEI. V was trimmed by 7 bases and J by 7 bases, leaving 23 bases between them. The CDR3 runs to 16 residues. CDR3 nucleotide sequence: TGTGCCAGCACCTTATTCTCACAGGGTACGGGGCAGCCCCAGCATTTT. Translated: CASTLFSQGTGQPQHF.

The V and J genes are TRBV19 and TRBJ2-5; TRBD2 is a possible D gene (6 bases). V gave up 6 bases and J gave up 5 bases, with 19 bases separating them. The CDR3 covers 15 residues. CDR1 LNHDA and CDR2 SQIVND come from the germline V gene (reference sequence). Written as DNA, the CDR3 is TGTGCCAGTAGACGCTCCGGGACGGGGGATGAGACCCAGTACTTC. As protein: CASRRSGTGDETQYF.

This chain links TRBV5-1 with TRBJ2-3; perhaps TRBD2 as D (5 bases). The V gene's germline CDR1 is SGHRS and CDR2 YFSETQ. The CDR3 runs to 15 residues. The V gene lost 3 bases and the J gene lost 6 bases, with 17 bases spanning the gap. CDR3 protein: CASSSNTAELDTQYF. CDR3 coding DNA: TGCGCCAGCAGCTCGAATACAGCGGAGCTCGATACGCAGTATTTT.